Described below is a single T cell receptor (beta chain) sequence and its context. The target antigen is unknown. The time point denotes: newly diagnosed, previously untreated cHL patient sample. These data come from a study of PD-1 blockade in classical Hodgkin lymphoma. Some clones are missing from TCRdb's copy, which holds only in-frame ones; the method was immunoSEQ multiplex PCR. The sample has about 16,000 clones, roughly 90% seen once. Regarding the study as a whole: Reported baseline diversity: healthy donors highest, relapsed/refractory patients lowest. What drove the repertoire differences, possibly disease activity or prior therapy, has not been defined.

CDR1 is SGHRS and CDR2 is YFSETQ in the germline V gene. V trimming: 0 bases; J trimming: 7 bases; junction bases outside the gene matches: 9. This CDR3 is 17 amino acids long. Sequenced: peripheral blood mononuclear cells (PBMCs). The TCR sequence derives from a human donor with classical Hodgkin lymphoma. The rearrangement links TRBV5-1 to TRBJ2-1, with 11 bases that match TRBD2. The CDR3 loop is CASSLVPTSGSRNEQFF. As DNA, the CDR3 is TGCGCCAGCAGCTTGGTACCCACTAGCGGGAGTAGGAATGAGCAGTTCTTC.